This is a list of T cell receptor beta chains from one sample in a study of HIV-infected patients and healthy controls. TCRdb reanalysed the 5' RACE reads using MiXCR and keeps one entry per CDR3 protein. Among thousands of distinct CDR3 sequences listed, 7.5% to 10% were seen once. Sequenced material: blood, taken during antiretroviral therapy. All receptors come from an adult with HIV infection. The CDR3 runs from the conserved cysteine through the conserved F or W. The D gene is left open where the match is weak. Clone size is given for some rows only: seen once, a few or many times, or a class if the clone is expanded.

abundance | j_gene | len | v_gene | d_gene | CDR3nt | CDR3aa
many | TRBJ2-1 | 14 | TRBV5-1 | . | TGCGCCAGCAGCTTGGGGCAGACCGACAATGAGCAGTTCTTC | CASSLGQTDNEQFF
many | TRBJ1-1 | 10 | TRBV29-1 | . | TGCAGCGTTAATTCCGGCGGCGCTTTCTTT | CSVNSGGAFF
few | TRBJ2-1 | 13 | TRBV18 | . | TGTGCCAGCTCATCAAAACAGGGTGATGAGCAGTTCTTC | CASSSKQGDEQFF
medium-sized | TRBJ2-7 | 11 | TRBV7-2 | . | TGTGCCAGCAGCTTAGTCTACGAGCAGTACTTC | CASSLVYEQYF
medium-sized | TRBJ2-3 | 15 | TRBV10-3 | . | TGTGCCATCAGTGAGTCGACCGGGCGGACAGATACGCAGTATTTT | CAISESTGRTDTQYF
many | TRBJ1-1 | 13 | TRBV19 | . | TGTGCCAGTAATCTGGGGGCCAACACTGAAGCTTTCTTT | CASNLGANTEAFF
medium-sized | TRBJ2-7 | 11 | TRBV5-1 | . | TGCGCCAGCAGCTACGCCTACGAGCAGTACTTC | CASSYAYEQYF
many | TRBJ2-7 | 12 | TRBV7-2 | . | TGTGCCAGCAGCCCCGACAGGTACGAGCAGTACTTC | CASSPDRYEQYF
medium-sized | TRBJ2-4 | 14 | TRBV20-1 | TRBD2 | TGCAGTGCTAGAGGGCCTAGCGGGAGTGACATTCAGTACTTC | CSARGPSGSDIQYF
medium-sized | TRBJ1-1 | 13 | TRBV29-1 | TRBD1 | TGCAGCGTTGATACAGGGGGGAACACTGAAGCTTTCTTT | CSVDTGGNTEAFF
many | TRBJ2-7 | 14 | TRBV28 | TRBD2 | TGTGCCAGCAGTTTGGTAGCGGGAGACTACGAGCAGTACTTC | CASSLVAGDYEQYF
medium-sized | TRBJ1-1 | 15 | TRBV5-1 | . | TGCGCCAGCAGCGCCTGGACAGCTACGAACACTGAAGCTTTCTTT | CASSAWTATNTEAFF
many | TRBJ2-1 | 15 | TRBV19 | . | TGTGCCAGTAGACCGGGACACAGCTCCTACAATGAGCAGTTCTTC | CASRPGHSSYNEQFF
medium-sized | TRBJ1-5 | 13 | TRBV6-5 | . | TGTGCCAGCAGTTACTCGAAAACTCAGCCCCAGCATTTT | CASSYSKTQPQHF
many | TRBJ1-2 | 16 | TRBV24-1 | TRBD1 | TGTGCCACCAGTGATCTTAAGACAGGGGCGGGGGATGGCTACACCTTC | CATSDLKTGAGDGYTF
many | TRBJ1-6 | 15 | TRBV2 | . | TGTGCCAGCAGTGTCGGACAGAGGAATAATTCACCCCTCCACTTT | CASSVGQRNNSPLHF
medium-sized | TRBJ1-2 | 12 | TRBV24-1 | . | TGTGCCACCCTATCACAGGAGAATGGCTACACCTTC | CATLSQENGYTF
. | TRBJ1-5 | 14 | TRBV2 | . | TGTGCCAGCACCAGGGGTGAGGGCAATCAGCCCCAGCATTTT | CASTRGEGNQPQHF
medium-sized | TRBJ2-2 | 12 | TRBV7-8 | . | TGTGCCAGCAGCTTATTCGGCGGGGAGCTGTTTTTT | CASSLFGGELFF
. | TRBJ1-4 | 15 | TRBV9 | . | TGTGCCAGCAGCGTCAAACGGGGGCTCTCGGAAAAACTGTTTTTT | CASSVKRGLSEKLFF
medium-sized | TRBJ2-5 | 15 | TRBV9 | . | TGTGCCAGCAGCGAGTTTGGACAGCCCCAAGAGACCCAGTACTTC | CASSEFGQPQETQYF
medium-sized | TRBJ2-7 | 16 | TRBV4-3 | . | TGCGCCAGCAGCCAAGAGTATGGAAACTCGCGCCACGAGCAGTACTTC | CASSQEYGNSRHEQYF
many | TRBJ1-1 | 12 | TRBV6-1 | . | TGTGCCAGCAGTGTACGTGGGACTGAAGCTTTCTTT | CASSVRGTEAFF
medium-sized | TRBJ2-7 | 16 | TRBV29-1 | TRBD1 | TGCAGCGTTGAAACAGCCGGGACAGGGAGGCCCTACGAGCAGTACTTC | CSVETAGTGRPYEQYF